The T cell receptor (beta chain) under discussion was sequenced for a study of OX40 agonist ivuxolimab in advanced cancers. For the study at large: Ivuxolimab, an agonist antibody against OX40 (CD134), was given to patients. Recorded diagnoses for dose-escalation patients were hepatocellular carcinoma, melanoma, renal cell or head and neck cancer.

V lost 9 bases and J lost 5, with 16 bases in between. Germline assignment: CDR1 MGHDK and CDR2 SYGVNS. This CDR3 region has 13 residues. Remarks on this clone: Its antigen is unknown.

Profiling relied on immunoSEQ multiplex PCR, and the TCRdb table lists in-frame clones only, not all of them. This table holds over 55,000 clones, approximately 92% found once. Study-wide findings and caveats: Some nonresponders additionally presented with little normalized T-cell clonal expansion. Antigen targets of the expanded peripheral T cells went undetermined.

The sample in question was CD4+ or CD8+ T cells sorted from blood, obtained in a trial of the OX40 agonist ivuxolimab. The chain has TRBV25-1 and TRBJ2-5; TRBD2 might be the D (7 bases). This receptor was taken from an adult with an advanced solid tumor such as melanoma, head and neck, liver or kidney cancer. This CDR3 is CASTAGAGETQYF. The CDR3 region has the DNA TGTGCCAGTACCGCGGGGGCGGGGGAGACCCAGTACTTC.